The 8 T cell receptor beta chains presented below share a single source sample, sequenced in a study of OX40 agonist ivuxolimab in advanced cancers. This table comes from immunoSEQ multiplex PCR, and its TCRdb copy is limited to in-frame clones, with some not included. The sample lists approximately 60,000 clones, under 90% occurring once. The sequenced sample was CD4+ or CD8+ T cells sorted from blood, obtained in a trial of the OX40 agonist ivuxolimab. These receptors were taken from an adult with an advanced solid tumor such as melanoma, head and neck, liver or kidney cancer.

This chain uses TRBV19 with TRBJ1-1; D not resolved. The V end lost 3 bases, the J end lost 1 base, and 15 bases lay between the germline ends. Germline loops: CDR1 LNHDA, CDR2 SQIVND (reference sequence). The CDR3 has 16 amino acids. As DNA, the CDR3 is TGTGCCAGTAGTATTCCCGTCCTCCTGGGGAACACTGAAGCTTTCTTT. This sequence encodes CASSIPVLLGNTEAFF.

The chain uses TRBV7-8 and TRBJ2-3, with D tentatively TRBD1 or TRBD2 (6 bases each). The CDR3 has 16 residues. Between the trimmed V and J ends, which lost 5 bases and 3 bases, there was a span of 18 bases. Germline V gene lookup returns CDR1 SGHVS and CDR2 FQNEAQ. The CDR3 region has the DNA TGTGCCAGCAGCCGAGTTCGGGGGCATTTAACAGATACGCAGTATTTT. Translation gives CASSRVRGHLTDTQYF.

The chain employs TRBV5-4 and TRBJ2-1; D is possibly TRBD1 (5 bases). CDR1 and CDR2 from the germline V gene are SGHNT and YYREEE (reference sequence). The CDR3 is 15 residues long. Trimming took 4 bases from V and 0 from J, leaving 11 bases between them. Here the CDR3 DNA reads TGTGCCAGCAGCCTGACAGTCAGCTCCTACAATGAGCAGTTCTTC. Translation: CASSLTVSSYNEQFF.

The J gene is TRBJ1-5, the V gene TRBV28; D remains unclear. The CDR3 has 12 residues. Trimming stripped 1 base from V and 6 bases from J, with 4 bases between. Germline assignment: CDR1 MDHEN and CDR2 SYDVKM. The chain's CDR3 is CASSLLSQPQHF. In nucleotides, the CDR3 is TGTGCCAGCAGTTTATTGTCTCAGCCCCAGCATTTT.

CDR3 sequence (DNA): TGTGCCAGCAGTCAGCAGACAGGCTCTGGAAACACCATATATTTT. This sequence encodes CASSQQTGSGNTIYF. The gene calls are TRBV6-6 and TRBJ1-3; a possible D gene is TRBD1 (6 bases). The CDR3 runs to 15 residues. Per germline, CDR1 MNHNY and CDR2 SVGAGI (reference sequence). V dropped 5 bases and J dropped 0 bases, with 11 bases sitting between them.

V usage is TRBV6-5 and J usage is TRBJ1-2, with D possibly being TRBD1 (5 bases). The length of the CDR3 is 11 residues. CDR1 and CDR2 from the germline V gene are MNHEY and SVGAGI. V gave up 5 bases and J gave up 8 bases, with 9 bases separating them. In DNA form, the CDR3 reads TGTGCCAGCAGTCCAGGGACCGGCTACACCTTC. The encoded protein is CASSPGTGYTF.

The chain carries TRBV28 and TRBJ2-3; no firm D call. Trimming took off 3 bases at V and 5 bases at J, with 12 bases between the two ends. CDR1 and CDR2 (germline): MDHEN, SYDVKM. The length of the CDR3 is 14 residues. The CDR3: CASSFPAVQDTQYF. CDR3 sequence (DNA): TGTGCCAGCAGTTTCCCGGCGGTTCAAGATACGCAGTATTTT. The full variable domain, its missing parts supplied by reference TRBV28 and TRBJ2-3, is DVKVTQSSRYLVKRTGEKVFLECVQDMDHENMFWYRQDPGLGLRLIYFSYDVKMKEKGDIPEGYSVSREKKERFSLILESASTNQTSMYLCASSFPAVQDTQYFGPGTRLTVL.

This sequence joins TRBV19 and TRBJ1-2; no firm D call. The V gene lost 4 bases and the J gene lost 4 bases, with 7 bases spanning the gap. CDR1 is LNHDA, CDR2 SQIVND, per germline (reference sequence). This CDR3 spans 12 amino acids. CDR3 in amino acids: CASSNRTYGYTF. Here the CDR3 DNA reads TGTGCCAGTAGTAATCGTACCTATGGCTACACCTTC.